One and the same sample provided the 32 T cell receptor beta chains below, sequenced in a study of T cell responses to AZD1222 COVID-19 vaccine. The assay was immunoSEQ multiplex PCR, and TCRdb's table has in-frame clones only and misses some. The data contain 150,000 to 200,000 clones, roughly 94% of them singletons. The sequences come from peripheral blood, collected 28 days after the second AZD1222 dose. The source of these receptors is an adult who received the AZD1222 COVID-19 vaccine.

CDR3 in DNA: TGTGCCAGCAGCTCAGGCCAAGGCGGTCTAGCCAAAAACATTCAGTACTTC. This sequence encodes CASSSGQGGLAKNIQYF. The chain combines TRBV5-8 with TRBJ2-4; D gene ambiguous. The CDR3 sequence is 17 residues long. V lost 3 bases and J lost 0, with 16 bases in between. Germline lookup yields CDR1 SGHTS and CDR2 YDEGEE.

The chain employs TRBV27 and TRBJ1-1; unclear D gene. This CDR3 has 14 residues. Per the germline V gene, CDR1 is MNHEY and CDR2 is SMNVEV (reference sequence). Between the trimmed V and J ends, which lost 3 bases and 1 base, there was a span of 9 bases. The CDR3 spells CASSFLAANTEAFF. CDR3 in DNA: TGTGCCAGCAGTTTCTTGGCAGCGAACACTGAAGCTTTCTTT.

The rearrangement links TRBV3-1 (or the pseudogene TRBV3-2) to TRBJ2-3; TRBD1 aligns across 7 bases. Germline CDR1 LGHDT, CDR2 YNNKEL (reference sequence). V lost 5 bases and J lost 3; bases outside the gene matches: 5. The length of the CDR3 is 14 residues. The CDR3 nucleotides are TGTGCCAGCAGCAAGGGGGCTGGTACAGATACGCAGTATTTT. As protein: CASSKGAGTDTQYF.

This clone was observed once. Other DNA sequences within the sample encode an identical CDR3. The chain couples TRBV12-3 or TRBV12-4 to TRBJ2-3; no clear D. The CDR3 has 13 amino acids. V was trimmed by 6 bases and J by 1 base, leaving 8 bases between them. The DNA of the CDR3 is TGTGCCAGCAGCCTGCAGGGCACAGATACGCAGTATTTT. Protein: CASSLQGTDTQYF.

The V gene is TRBV9, the J gene TRBJ2-2; 8 bases agree with TRBD2. V shed 0 bases and J 0 bases; nucleotides not matched to a gene: 4. This CDR3 spans 17 amino acids. Germline CDR1 reads SGDLS; CDR2 reads YYNGEE. In nucleotides, the CDR3 is TGTGCCAGCAGCGTAGGTACTAGCGGTACGAACACCGGGGAGCTGTTTTTT. This translates into CASSVGTSGTNTGELFF. Supplemented by reference TRBV9 and TRBJ2-2, the full variable domain reads DSGVTQTPKHLITATGQRVTLRCSPRSGDLSVYWYQQSLDQGLQFLIQYYNGEERAKGNILERFSAQQFPDLHSELNLSSLELGDSALYFCASSVGTSGTNTGELFFGEGSRLTVL.

In this sample, this clone turned up a few times. This rearrangement joins TRBV28 to TRBJ1-2; D is uncertain. The CDR3 sequence is 13 residues long. From germline, CDR1 is MDHEN and CDR2 SYDVKM. The V end lost 6 bases, the J end lost 6 bases, and 14 bases lay between the germline ends. CDR3 loop: CASSPDTSDGYTF. In DNA form, the CDR3 reads TGTGCCAGCAGCCCAGACACATCAGATGGCTACACCTTC.

The CDR3 protein is CASSLDMGTEAFF. CDR3 nucleotide sequence: TGTGCCAGCAGCTTAGATATGGGCACTGAAGCTTTCTTT. This chain connects TRBV11-2 to TRBJ1-1; D call uncertain. With 0 bases removed from V and 4 bases from J, the gap between germline ends came to 6 bases. Germline V gives CDR1 SGHAT, CDR2 FQNNGV. The CDR3 loop spans 13 amino acids.

The chain has TRBV6-5 and TRBJ2-7; the D gene could be TRBD1 or TRBD2 (6 bases each). V was cut by 6 bases and J by 0 bases, with 15 bases left in between. The CDR3 totals 15 residues. Germline CDR1 MNHEY, CDR2 SVGAGI. The CDR3 DNA reads as TGTGCCAGCAGCGGAGGGGGTAGGGCCTCCTACGAGCAGTACTTC. Translated: CASSGGGRASYEQYF.

In its sample, this clone was seen a few times. This rearrangement joins TRBV4-3 to TRBJ2-6, with no clear D. The CDR3 has 16 residues. CDR1 and CDR2 from the germline V gene are LGHNA and YSLEER. V shed 0 bases and J shed 1 base, with 7 bases lying between them. This CDR3 reads CASSQDVQSGANVLTF. The CDR3 DNA reads TGCGCCAGCAGCCAAGATGTCCAGTCTGGGGCCAACGTCCTGACTTTC.

The chain has TRBV5-1 and TRBJ1-1; TRBD1 aligns across 7 bases. Germline CDR1 is SGHRS and CDR2 is YFSETQ. The CDR3 extends over 17 amino acids. With 4 bases clipped from V and 4 bases from J, the junction kept 16 bases outside the gene matches. The CDR3 DNA is TGCGCCAGCAGCCCGTTACTAGGGGGCGGTCGGTCCACTGAAGCTTTCTTT. This translates into CASSPLLGGGRSTEAFF.

The rearrangement joins TRBV11-2 to TRBJ2-1, with unresolved D. The CDR3 has 16 residues. Germline CDR1 is SGHAT and CDR2 is FQNNGV. Trimming cost V 4 bases and J 6 bases, with 19 bases left between them. CDR3 in DNA: TGTGCCAGCAGCTCCCAGGCGGAAGACTCGTTCAATGAGCAGTTCTTC. It is translated as CASSSQAEDSFNEQFF.

The DNA for the CDR3 is TGTGCCAGCTCACCACAGAGCGGAGGCACAGATACGCAGTATTTT. Translation gives CASSPQSGGTDTQYF. The rearrangement links TRBV18 to TRBJ2-3, with D tentatively TRBD2 (5 bases). The CDR3 totals 15 residues. V was trimmed by 1 base and J by 1 base, leaving 9 bases between them. Germline V gene lookup returns CDR1 KGHSH and CDR2 LQKENI. Full variable domain (remainder filled in from reference TRBV18 and TRBJ2-3): NAGVMQNPRHLVRRRGQEARLRCSPMKGHSHVYWYRQLPEEGLKFMVYLQKENIIDESGMPKERFSAEFPKEGPSILRIQQVVRGDSAAYFCASSPQSGGTDTQYFGPGTRLTVL.

V is TRBV6-5 and J is TRBJ2-7; D assignment may be TRBD1 or TRBD2 (5 bases each). V lost 6 bases to trimming and J lost 5 bases, with 17 bases between them. The germline gives CDR1 MNHEY, CDR2 SVGAGI. The CDR3 is 14 amino acids. The CDR3 bases are TGTGCCAGCAGCGCGAGGGACGGGTTCCACGAGCAGTACTTC. It codes for CASSARDGFHEQYF.

The chain recombines TRBV18 with TRBJ2-3, with D perhaps matching TRBD1 or TRBD2 (5 bases each). The CDR3 is 14 amino acids. The germline gives CDR1 KGHSH, CDR2 LQKENI. V was pared by 3 bases and J by 1 base, with 8 bases between. The CDR3 sequence is CASSPRDRTDTQYF. The CDR3 bases are TGTGCCAGCTCACCCAGGGACCGCACAGATACGCAGTATTTT.

The chain couples TRBV19 to TRBJ1-1; TRBD1 matches at 9 bases. The CDR3 runs to 15 residues. Germline CDR1 and CDR2: LNHDA and SQIVND (reference sequence). The junction had 8 bases not matched to a gene; V was cut back by 3 bases and J by 6 bases. DNA for the CDR3: TGTGCCAGTAGTATCGTTGGGACAGGGTGGGCTGAAGCTTTCTTT. It specifies CASSIVGTGWAEAFF.

This clone was recorded only once. In nucleotides, the CDR3 is TGTGCCAGCAGCCAAGAAAGCCGGGCCAGAAACACCATATATTTT. This codes for CASSQESRARNTIYF. This sequence joins TRBV3-1 (or the pseudogene TRBV3-2) and TRBJ1-3; D call uncertain. Germline lookup yields CDR1 LGHDT and CDR2 YNNKEL (reference sequence). V gave up 0 bases and J gave up 5 bases, with 11 bases separating them. CDR3 length: 15 residues.

The rearrangement links TRBV19 to TRBJ2-1; D remains ambiguous. Trimming took off 3 bases at V and 6 bases at J, with 15 bases between the two ends. Germline V gene data show CDR1 as LNHDA and CDR2 as SQIVND (reference sequence). This CDR3 has 15 amino acids. The CDR3 bases are TGTGCCAGTAGTATCTACAATGTAATGGGCAATGAGCAGTTCTTC. Amino acids: CASSIYNVMGNEQFF.

This chain connects TRBV28 to TRBJ1-2; possible D gene TRBD1, 5 bases. The CDR3 is 13 amino acids. Deletions cut 6 bases from V and 4 bases from J, with 12 bases between. The germline CDR1 and CDR2 sequences are MDHEN and SYDVKM. CDR3 sequence reads: CASSPPTGYGYTF. The CDR3 DNA sequence: TGTGCCAGCAGCCCACCTACAGGCTATGGCTACACCTTC.

The chain carries TRBV9 and TRBJ2-3, with 10 bases aligning to TRBD2. Unmatched junction bases numbered 10, after V lost 5 bases and J lost 4 bases. The CDR3 contains 16 residues. Germline V lookup: CDR1 SGDLS, CDR2 YYNGEE. This chain's CDR3 is CASSLLTSGSADTQYF. CDR3 sequence (DNA): TGTGCCAGCAGTTTACTGACTAGCGGGTCCGCAGATACGCAGTATTTT. Complete variable domain (other parts from reference TRBV9 and TRBJ2-3): DSGVTQTPKHLITATGQRVTLRCSPRSGDLSVYWYQQSLDQGLQFLIQYYNGEERAKGNILERFSAQQFPDLHSELNLSSLELGDSALYFCASSLLTSGSADTQYFGPGTRLTVL.

CDR3 region: CASGRVGTTVGTDTQYF. The CDR3 region has the DNA TGTGCCAGCGGCCGAGTGGGGACTACTGTTGGCACAGATACGCAGTATTTT. V is TRBV28 and J is TRBJ2-3, with TRBD2 identical over 7 bases. The CDR3 has 17 amino acids. Trimming cost V 8 bases and J 1 base; bases outside gene matches: 15. From germline, CDR1 is MDHEN and CDR2 SYDVKM.

The J gene is TRBJ1-1, the V gene TRBV18; a possible D gene is TRBD1 (5 bases). This CDR3 is built from 14 residues. The V end lost 3 bases, the J end lost 2 bases, and 10 bases lay between the germline ends. The V gene's germline CDR1 is KGHSH and CDR2 LQKENI. Written as DNA, the CDR3 is TGTGCCAGCTCACCGGGGCCTTTTAACACTGAAGCTTTCTTT. Translated: CASSPGPFNTEAFF.

As DNA, the CDR3 is TGTGCCAGCAGCGCGACAGGGGCGATCACCGGGGAGCTGTTTTTT. It specifies CASSATGAITGELFF. The rearrangement uses TRBV11-2 and TRBJ2-2; TRBD1 matches 8 bases. V dropped 5 bases and J dropped 4; count of bases not matched to a gene: 6. CDR1 and CDR2 from the germline V gene are SGHAT and FQNNGV. The CDR3 sequence is 15 residues long.

The V call is TRBV27, the J call TRBJ2-5, with 7 bases that match TRBD1. The CDR3 has 12 residues. V gave up 6 bases and J gave up 7 bases; unmatched junction bases: 5. CDR1 and CDR2 from the germline V gene are MNHEY and SMNVEV (reference sequence). The CDR3 DNA sequence: TGTGCCAGCAGACAGGGGCCAGGGACCCAGTACTTC. This gives the protein CASRQGPGTQYF.

The rearrangement links TRBV18 to TRBJ2-3, with D possibly TRBD2 on 7 matching bases. Germline V gene lookup returns CDR1 KGHSH and CDR2 LQKENI. Trimming took 4 bases from V and 5 from J, leaving 13 bases between them. The CDR3 length is 14 residues. The CDR3 loop reads CASSRGGTGDTQYF. The CDR3 region has the DNA TGTGCCAGCTCACGGGGGGGCACGGGAGATACGCAGTATTTT.

Concerning this clone itself: The junction departs from germline at one end; a sequencing error may be responsible. V is TRBV4-2 and J is TRBJ1-1; no firm D call. The germline CDR1 and CDR2 sequences are LGHNA and YNFKEQ. The CDR3 is made up of 15 amino acids. CDR3 bases: TGTGTCAGCAGCCATCTGGGCAGAAAGAACACTGAAGCTTTCTTT. It encodes CVSSHLGRKNTEAFF.

The CDR3 region is CASRKQGHTGELFF. CDR3 in DNA: TGTGCCAGCAGAAAACAGGGGCACACCGGGGAGCTGTTTTTT. The chain links TRBV6-5 to TRBJ2-2, with 7 bases identical to TRBD1. Trimming cost V 6 bases and J 3 bases; bases outside gene matches: 4. Germline assignment: CDR1 MNHEY and CDR2 SVGAGI. The CDR3 contains 14 residues.

This chain's CDR3 is CASTPRRGQSYGYTF. CDR3 nucleotide sequence: TGTGCCAGCACCCCTCGGAGGGGGCAATCGTATGGCTACACCTTC. The chain couples TRBV7-8 to TRBJ1-2, with 7 bases lining up with TRBD1. With V trimmed by 7 bases and J by 5 bases, 13 bases remained unmatched. CDR1 is SGHVS and CDR2 is FQNEAQ in the germline V gene. This CDR3 spans 15 amino acids. Full variable domain (missing parts from reference TRBV7-8 and TRBJ1-2): GAGVSQSPRYKVAKRGQDVALRCDPISGHVSLFWYQQALGQGPEFLTYFQNEAQLDKSGLPSDRFFAERPEGSVSTLKIQRTQQEDSAVYLCASTPRRGQSYGYTFGSGTRLTVV.

This chain joins TRBV19 and TRBJ1-2; 8 positions match TRBD1. J was trimmed by 8 bases and V by 9 bases; bases with no gene match: 11. Germline V gene lookup returns CDR1 LNHDA and CDR2 SQIVND (reference sequence). The CDR3 is 13 residues long. The chain's CDR3 is CASAADRVEGYTF. CDR3 bases: TGTGCCAGCGCCGCGGACAGGGTAGAGGGCTACACCTTC.

The rearrangement joins TRBV19 to TRBJ1-1; D might be TRBD1 (6 bases). The length of the CDR3 is 13 residues. Trimming pared 7 bases from V and 11 bases from J, leaving 20 bases between. Germline assignment: CDR1 LNHDA and CDR2 SQIVND (reference sequence). CDR3 sequence: CASTNSPGAKAFF. The CDR3, as DNA: TGTGCCAGTACCAATTCCCCAGGGGCTAAGGCTTTCTTT.

A word on this clone: The junction departs from the called germline gene at one end, perhaps through a read error. This chain's CDR3 is CASSLTSAGTDTQYF. CDR3 in DNA: TGTGCCAGCAGCCTAACTAGCGCCGGCACAGATACGCAGTATTTT. This chain connects TRBV7-3 to TRBJ2-3; 7 bases are a match to TRBD2. Germline V gene sequence: CDR1 SGHTA, CDR2 FQGTGA. The CDR3 loop spans 15 amino acids.

The chain uses TRBV11-2 and TRBJ1-1; D gene unclear. Per the germline V gene, CDR1 is SGHAT and CDR2 is FQNNGV. The V end was cut by 4 bases, the J end by 3 bases, with 15 bases between. The CDR3 contains 15 residues. The CDR3: CASSSPIFLDTEAFF. The CDR3 nucleotides are TGTGCCAGCAGCTCACCCATCTTCTTAGACACTGAAGCTTTCTTT.

The CDR3 DNA follows: TGTGCCAGCAGCTTAGCGCTGGGAGGTCAGCCCCAGCATTTT. This gives the protein CASSLALGGQPQHF. J is TRBJ1-5 and V is TRBV7-2; no definite D call. Deletions cut 0 bases from V and 6 bases from J, with 9 bases between. This CDR3 has 14 amino acids. Germline V CDR1 and CDR2: SGHTA, FQGNSA.